This T cell receptor beta chain was identified in a study of CD8+ T cells in alopecia areata. Germline CDR1 is MGHDK and CDR2 is SYGVNS. The CDR3 contains 13 residues. V was cut by 4 bases and J by 5 bases, with 11 bases left in between. Investigators isolated RNA and reverse transcribed it into cDNA to act as the sequencing template. Using immunoSEQ multiplex PCR, the repertoire was profiled, and TCRdb retains in-frame clones only, with some absent. This sample yields 80,000 to 100,000 clones, of which roughly two fifths are seen a single time; 1% to 1.5% belongs to the top ten. Sequencing used CD4+ T cells sorted from blood. This TCR derives from a human donor with alopecia areata. V and J are TRBV25-1 and TRBJ2-5; D ambiguous. As DNA, the CDR3 is TGTGCCAGCAGTGTCCCGAATTGGGAGACCCAGTACTTC. Amino acids: CASSVPNWETQYF.